The 7 T cell receptor beta chains given below trace back to one sample, sequenced in a study of blood T cell repertoires in COVID-19 (dated by TCRdb to about 2020). Library preparation was by the immunoSEQ multiplex PCR assay. The source is immuneACCESS, and TCRdb retained only in-frame sequences with V and J called. Part of the clones is not carried over; for the studies checked, unresolved V genes explain less than half of this, and the remainder is unexplained. Present in this sample are about 260,000 clones, about 86% of which were seen just once. Jointly, the top ten make up around 3.9% of the sample. Sequenced material: PBMCs or T cells enriched from blood (not recorded which). These receptors were taken from a man aged 30 to 45 with acute COVID-19.

Details on this clone: Other DNA sequences in the same sample also yield this CDR3. The V call is TRBV5-5, the J call TRBJ1-1; D gene unclear. The ends were cut back, 1 base at V and 2 bases at J, with 9 bases in the middle. Germline values: CDR1 SGHKS, CDR2 YYEKEE (reference sequence). This CDR3 spans 14 amino acids. CDR3 in DNA: TGTGCCAGCAGCTTGTTACAGAAAAACACTGAAGCTTTCTTT. Translation gives CASSLLQKNTEAFF.

The chain joins TRBV24-1 to TRBJ2-1; D gene ambiguous. Trimming took off 6 bases at V and 5 bases at J, with 16 bases between the two ends. This CDR3 is 15 amino acids long. CDR1 KGHDR and CDR2 SFDVKD come from the germline V gene. CDR3 coding DNA: TGTGCCACCAGTTCGAGGCTAACCCTTAACAATGAGCAGTTCTTC. This codes for CATSSRLTLNNEQFF.

V and J are TRBV12-3 or TRBV12-4 and TRBJ1-2; D is perhaps TRBD1 (5 bases). CDR3 length equals 11 residues. V lost 4 bases and J 7 bases, leaving 7 bases between the germline ends. CDR3 sequence: CASSSGSGYTF. CDR3 bases: TGTGCCAGCAGTTCAGGGTCTGGCTACACCTTC.

In the case of this clone: Sequence at one end of the junction differs from germline and may be a read error. The V call is TRBV30, the J call TRBJ2-5; a weak D match, TRBD1 (6 bases). The CDR3 contains 12 residues. Germline CDR1 is GTSNPN and CDR2 is SVGIG (reference sequence). The CDR3 DNA follows: TGTGCCTGGAGTTACCATCAGGGGACCAAGTACTTC. It encodes CAWSYHQGTKYF.

The chain couples TRBV4-1 to TRBJ2-3, with 8 positions matching TRBD1. CDR1 MGHRA and CDR2 YSYEKL come from the germline V gene. CDR3 length: 14 amino acids. J lost 7 bases, V lost 0 bases, and 3 bases had no gene match. The CDR3 is CASSQEQGEHTQYF. CDR3 sequence (DNA): TGCGCCAGCAGCCAAGAACAGGGGGAGCATACGCAGTATTTT.

The chain employs TRBV18 and TRBJ2-3, with 12 bases lining up with TRBD2. Germline V gene sequence: CDR1 KGHSH, CDR2 LQKENI. V lost 3 bases to trimming and J lost 5 bases; unmatched junction nucleotides: 3. The CDR3 totals 15 residues. The CDR3 reads CASSPTSGSQDTQYF. In DNA form, the CDR3 reads TGTGCCAGCTCACCGACTAGCGGGAGTCAAGATACGCAGTATTTT.

A word on this clone: The conserved final phenylalanine or tryptophan is absent from the CDR3, which likely points to a read error. It is unclear where the CDR3 begins or ends on the DNA, so no DNA is shown, and the CDR3 is as TCRdb lists it. The chain joins TRBV4-3 to TRBJ2-7; TRBD2 reflects the table's D call only, with no check against the DNA. The germline CDR1 and CDR2 sequences are LGHNA and YSLEER. A total of 14 residues make up the CDR3, ends included. CDR3 loop: CASSQPGRGVKGPR.